This TCR beta chain was sequenced in a study of regulatory T cells in long-lasting Graves disease. About this clonotype itself: What it binds is unknown. The missing conserved phenylalanine or tryptophan at the end of this CDR3 makes a read error likely. The DNA is left out, because the CDR3 cannot be placed on it with certainty; the CDR3 is given as TCRdb lists it.

Time point described: persistent/refractory GD, antithyroid drugs over 5 years with positive TRAb. Generation of the TCR library employed RNA extracted from PBMCs. Graves' disease diagnosis relied on American Thyroid Association guidelines. Patients hailed from an endocrinology department in Xi'an, China. Arm-PCR of CDR3 regions and iRepertoire HTBI primers were used to build TCR beta libraries. TCRdb reprocessed the multiplex PCR reads with MiXCR, giving one entry per CDR3 protein. The profile shows roughly 470,000 distinct CDR3 sequences, 20% of them singletons. The study, taken as a whole, reports: Persistent Graves' patients showed less TCR diversity than newly diagnosed patients showed.

The receptor was derived from a female donor with Graves disease. The source material was peripheral blood mononuclear cells (PBMCs), sampled when the disease was refractory, from a patient treated with antithyroid drugs.

This CDR3 is CASSYGLA. The chain carries TRBV6-2 or TRBV6-3 and TRBJ1-4. Ends included, the CDR3 has 8 residues. Germline assignment: CDR1 MNHEY and CDR2 SVGEGT.